Sequencing of this T cell receptor (beta chain) was carried out in a study of T cells in Graves' hyperthyroidism and ophthalmopathy. Study results and caveats: Most expanded thyroid clonotypes above 0.001 also appeared in blood.

The CDR3 totals 13 residues. Between the trimmed V and J ends, which lost 6 bases and 4 bases, there was a span of 15 bases. Per the germline V gene, CDR1 is DFQATT and CDR2 is SNEGSKA (reference sequence). There were TCR beta CDR3 regions amplified from RNA transcripts. HTBI primers were employed in a first-round RT-PCR of the TCR CDR3. MiXCR was run by TCRdb on the multiplex PCR reads, yielding one entry per CDR3 protein. The sample lists 250,000 to 300,000 distinct CDR3 sequences, nearly 15% occurring once. In this sample, this clonotype turned up a few times. What it binds is unknown. The blood specimen was taken at initial hyperthyroidism diagnosis, before any ophthalmopathy symptoms.

The receptor's source is a woman in her fifties or sixties with Graves' hyperthyroidism that later progressed to Graves' ophthalmopathy. Source material: blood. The rearrangement links TRBV20-1 to TRBJ1-2; maybe TRBD1 (6 bases). The CDR3 loop reads CSAAAGDLYGYTF. In nucleotides, the CDR3 is TGCAGTGCCGCGGCAGGGGACCTCTATGGCTACACCTTC.